This T cell receptor (beta chain) was found in a study of T-cell memory formation after mild COVID-19. Study details: TCR clustering was largely donor specific.

Germline V lookup: CDR1 SGHTA, CDR2 FQGTGA. J lost 6 bases, V lost 3 bases, and 1 base had no gene match. This CDR3 is built from 15 residues. This clonotype was recorded many times. Antigen: not known. Overall study results and limits: Among clones contracting day 15 to 85, CD4/CD8 was balanced, whereas later expanders leaned CD4+. Confirmation was lacking for SARS-CoV-2 specificity of second-wave clones that peaked on day 37. Shrinking CD4+ clones were chiefly CM and EM; CD8+ ones were chiefly EMRA.

MiXCR, applied by TCRdb to the 5' RACE reads, yields one record per CDR3 protein. Of around 340,000 distinct CDR3 sequences in the sample, 10% to 15% were seen once. The sequenced sample consisted of PBMCs or a T cell subset sorted from them (not recorded which). This clonotype originated in a man aged 18 to 30 who had mild COVID-19 (a few samples of this study predate the infection). Cell type and time point are not known. This chain joins TRBV7-3 and TRBJ2-1, with 14 bases lining up with TRBD2. CDR3 nucleotides: TGTGCCAGCAGCTTGACTAGCGGGGGGGTCAATGAGCAGTTCTTC. Amino acid sequence: CASSLTSGGVNEQFF.